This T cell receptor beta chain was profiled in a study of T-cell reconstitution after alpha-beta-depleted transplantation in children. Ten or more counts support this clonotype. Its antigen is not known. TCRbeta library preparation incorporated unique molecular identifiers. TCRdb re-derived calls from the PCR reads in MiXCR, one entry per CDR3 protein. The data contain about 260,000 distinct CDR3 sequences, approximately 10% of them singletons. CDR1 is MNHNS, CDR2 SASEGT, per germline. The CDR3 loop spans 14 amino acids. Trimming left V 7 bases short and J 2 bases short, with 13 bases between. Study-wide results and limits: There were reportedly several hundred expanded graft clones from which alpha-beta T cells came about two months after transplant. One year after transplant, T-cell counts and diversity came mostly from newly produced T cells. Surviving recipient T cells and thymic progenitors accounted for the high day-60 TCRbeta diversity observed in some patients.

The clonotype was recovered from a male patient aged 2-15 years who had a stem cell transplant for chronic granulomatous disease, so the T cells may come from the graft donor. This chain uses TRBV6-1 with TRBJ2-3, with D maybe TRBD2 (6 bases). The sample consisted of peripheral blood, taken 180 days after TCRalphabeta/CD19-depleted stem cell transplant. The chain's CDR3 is CASNPTRPTDTQYF. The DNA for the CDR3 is TGTGCCAGCAATCCGACTAGACCCACAGATACGCAGTATTTT.